These T cell receptor beta chains were read from a single sample in a study of T-cell memory formation after mild COVID-19. MiXCR, run by TCRdb on the 5' RACE reads, gives a single entry per CDR3 protein. The sample holds 540,000 or so distinct CDR3 sequences; roughly 22% are singletons and the top ten take around an eighth. Source material: PBMCs or a T cell subset sorted from them (not recorded which). These receptors all stem from an adult woman who had mild COVID-19 (a few samples of this study predate the infection). Cell type and time point are not known. CDR3s leave out the opening cysteine and the closing phenylalanine or tryptophan. The order of the fields is V gene, D gene, J gene, CDR3 protein. D genes are given only for firm matches.

>TRBV7-7|NA|TRBJ2-5
ASSPDGVPLETQY
>TRBV6-2/TRBV6-3|NA|TRBJ2-1
ASSLEGTYNEQF
>TRBV7-9|NA|TRBJ2-7
ASSEVTAYEQY
>TRBV20-1|TRBD1|TRBJ2-7
SARVQGDYEQY
>TRBV7-9|NA|TRBJ2-7
ASRGPSTYEQY
>TRBV5-1|NA|TRBJ2-2
ASSPLAFTGELF
>TRBV2|NA|TRBJ1-1
ASSALSGWAEAF
>TRBV5-1|NA|TRBJ1-1
ASSWSGGGTEAF
>TRBV15|NA|TRBJ2-2
ATQGTNANTGELF
>TRBV18|NA|TRBJ2-1
ASSPNTAIGVDEQF
>TRBV9|TRBD2|TRBJ2-1
ASTRASGSSYNEQF
>TRBV6-1|NA|TRBJ1-1
ASSGQASNTEAF
>TRBV29-1|TRBD2|TRBJ2-3
STARTSGNKADTQY
>TRBV5-1|NA|TRBJ2-7
ASSSLGHYEQY
>TRBV19|TRBD1|TRBJ2-1
ASSTPPGQGSYNEQF
>TRBV7-6|TRBD2|TRBJ2-3
ASSLSPGTSVHTDTQY
>TRBV4-1|NA|TRBJ2-1
ASSQNGDLSWYNEQF
>TRBV12-3/TRBV12-4|NA|TRBJ2-3
ASSLFRDADTQY
>TRBV9|NA|TRBJ2-3
ASSVDRGRDTQY
>TRBV11-3|TRBD1|TRBJ1-1
ASSLERGDSRRFAEAF
>TRBV9|NA|TRBJ1-2
ASRRDSTIGGYT
>TRBV30|TRBD2|TRBJ2-2
AWQRGDGELF
>TRBV5-1|NA|TRBJ1-1
ASSPIGGANTEAF
>TRBV29-1|NA|TRBJ1-1
SVEDRSLVTEAF
>TRBV5-4|NA|TRBJ2-5
ASSSENSGWETQY
>TRBV18|NA|TRBJ2-6
ASSPHSGANVLT
>TRBV20-1|NA|TRBJ1-3
SAREGSSGNTIY
>TRBV12-3/TRBV12-4|NA|TRBJ1-5
ASRTGGTARSPQH
>TRBV12-3/TRBV12-4|NA|TRBJ2-3
ASSPPRGSSTDTQY
>TRBV7-8|NA|TRBJ1-4
ASSLGRINEKLF
>TRBV5-6|TRBD1|TRBJ1-3
ASRRTGTGGGNTIY
>TRBV20-1|NA|TRBJ1-5
SARDPADSNQPQH
>TRBV7-3|NA|TRBJ2-1
ASSEHREREQF
>TRBV7-2|TRBD2|TRBJ2-1
ASSLGLAGGPLVNEQF
>TRBV6-1|TRBD1|TRBJ1-1
ASSDGQGSTEAF
>TRBV12-3/TRBV12-4|NA|TRBJ1-1
ASSTPPEAF
>TRBV24-1|NA|TRBJ1-2
ATSDSSGGYT
>TRBV7-8|TRBD1|TRBJ1-6
ASSFFTTGGFSPLH
>TRBV4-3|TRBD2|TRBJ2-2
ASSQSSLAGSTGELF
>TRBV4-2|NA|TRBJ2-7
ASSQEGVGGSYEQY
>TRBV7-2|TRBD1|TRBJ1-1
ASSFVPGGTEAF
>TRBV7-9|NA|TRBJ2-1
ASSPDYPGGQF
>TRBV18|TRBD1|TRBJ2-1
ASSRGTVKEQF
>TRBV11-2|NA|TRBJ2-7
ASSFKTPYEQY
>TRBV13|TRBD1|TRBJ2-7
ASSPRGQGYEQY
>TRBV14|TRBD2|TRBJ2-1
ASSETLAGGPKLNNEQF
>TRBV20-1|NA|TRBJ1-2
SARGLSQAYT
>TRBV12-3/TRBV12-4|NA|TRBJ2-1
ASSPFQPLLSGAAYNEQF
>TRBV29-1|NA|TRBJ1-1
SVARPGGTEAF
>TRBV5-1|NA|TRBJ2-7
ASSLEYQKSYEQY
>TRBV18|NA|TRBJ1-1
ASSPGWGSVNTEAF
>TRBV29-1|TRBD2|TRBJ2-3
SAETSGVSTDTQY
>TRBV12-3/TRBV12-4|TRBD2|TRBJ2-1
ASSPRAVAGASEQF